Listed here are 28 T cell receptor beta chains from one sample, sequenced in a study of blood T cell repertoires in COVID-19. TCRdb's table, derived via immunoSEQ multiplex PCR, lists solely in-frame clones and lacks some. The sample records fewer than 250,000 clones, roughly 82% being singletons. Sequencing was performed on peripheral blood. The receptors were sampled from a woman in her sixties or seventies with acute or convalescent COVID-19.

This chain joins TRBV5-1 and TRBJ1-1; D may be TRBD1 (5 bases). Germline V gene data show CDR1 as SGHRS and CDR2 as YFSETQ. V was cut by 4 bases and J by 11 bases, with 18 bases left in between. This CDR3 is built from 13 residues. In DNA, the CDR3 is TGCGCCAGCAGCCGGGAGCAGGGAAGGGCGGCTTTCTTT. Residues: CASSREQGRAAFF.

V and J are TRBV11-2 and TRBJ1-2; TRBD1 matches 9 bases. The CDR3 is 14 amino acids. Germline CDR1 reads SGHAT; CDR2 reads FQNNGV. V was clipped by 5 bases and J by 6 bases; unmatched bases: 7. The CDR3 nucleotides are TGTGCCAGCAGCCCCCCAACAGGGGGCCATGGCTACACCTTC. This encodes CASSPPTGGHGYTF.

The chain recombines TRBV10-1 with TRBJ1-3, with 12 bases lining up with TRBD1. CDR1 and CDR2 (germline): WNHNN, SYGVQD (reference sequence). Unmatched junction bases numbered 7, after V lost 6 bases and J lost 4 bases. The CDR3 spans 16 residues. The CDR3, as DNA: TGCGCCAGCAGCCCGGGACAGGGGGCGCCGGGAAACACCATATATTTT. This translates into CASSPGQGAPGNTIYF.

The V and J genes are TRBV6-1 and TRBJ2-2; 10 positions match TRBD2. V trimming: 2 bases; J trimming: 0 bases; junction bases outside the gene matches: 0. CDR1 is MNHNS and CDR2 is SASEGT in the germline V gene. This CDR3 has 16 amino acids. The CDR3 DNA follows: TGTGCCAGCAGTGAACTAGCGGGGGCGAACACCGGGGAGCTGTTTTTT. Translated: CASSELAGANTGELFF.

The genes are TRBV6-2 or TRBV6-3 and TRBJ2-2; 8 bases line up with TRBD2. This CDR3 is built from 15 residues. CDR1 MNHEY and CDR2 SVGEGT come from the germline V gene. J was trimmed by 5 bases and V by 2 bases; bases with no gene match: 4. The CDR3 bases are TGTGCCAGCAGTTACGCGGGGGGCCCGACCGGGGAGCTGTTTTTT. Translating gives CASSYAGGPTGELFF.

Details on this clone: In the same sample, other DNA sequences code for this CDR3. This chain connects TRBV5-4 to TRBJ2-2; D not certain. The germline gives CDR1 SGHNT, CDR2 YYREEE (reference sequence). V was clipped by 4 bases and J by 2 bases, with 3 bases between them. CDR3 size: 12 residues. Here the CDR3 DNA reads TGTGCCAGCAGCCTTAACACCGGGGAGCTGTTTTTT. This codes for CASSLNTGELFF.

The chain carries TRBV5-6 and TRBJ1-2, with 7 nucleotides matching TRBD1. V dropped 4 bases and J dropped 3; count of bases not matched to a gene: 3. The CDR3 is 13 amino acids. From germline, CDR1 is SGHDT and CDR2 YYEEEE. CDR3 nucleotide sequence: TGTGCCAGCAGCGACGACAGGGACTATGGCTACACCTTC. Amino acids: CASSDDRDYGYTF.

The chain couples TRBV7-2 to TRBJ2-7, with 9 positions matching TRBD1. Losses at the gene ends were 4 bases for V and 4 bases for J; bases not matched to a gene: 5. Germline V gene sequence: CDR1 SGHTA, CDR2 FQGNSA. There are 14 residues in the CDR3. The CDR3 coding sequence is TGTGCCAGCAGCTGGGACAGGGAGTTGTACGAGCAGTACTTC. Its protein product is CASSWDRELYEQYF.

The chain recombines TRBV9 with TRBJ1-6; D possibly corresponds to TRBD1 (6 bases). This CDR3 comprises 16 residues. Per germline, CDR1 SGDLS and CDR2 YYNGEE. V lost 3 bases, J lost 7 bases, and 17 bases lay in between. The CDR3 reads CASSAPPQGTNSPLHF. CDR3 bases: TGTGCCAGCAGCGCCCCGCCTCAGGGGACGAATTCACCCCTCCACTTT.

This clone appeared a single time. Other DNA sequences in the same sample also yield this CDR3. CDR3 protein: CASSEEAGYGYTF. The CDR3 DNA is TGTGCCAGCAGTGAAGAGGCAGGCTATGGCTACACCTTC. The gene calls are TRBV6-1 and TRBJ1-2; D is uncertain. Germline V gene data show CDR1 as MNHNS and CDR2 as SASEGT. Trimming stripped 1 base from V and 4 bases from J, with 7 bases between. The CDR3 is 13 amino acids.

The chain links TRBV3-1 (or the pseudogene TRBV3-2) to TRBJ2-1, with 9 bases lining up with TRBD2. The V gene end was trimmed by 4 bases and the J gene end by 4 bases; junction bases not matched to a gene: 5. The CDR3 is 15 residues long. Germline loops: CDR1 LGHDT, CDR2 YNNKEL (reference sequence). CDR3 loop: CASSPAGGNYNEQFF. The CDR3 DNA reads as TGTGCCAGCAGCCCAGCGGGGGGAAATTACAATGAGCAGTTCTTC.

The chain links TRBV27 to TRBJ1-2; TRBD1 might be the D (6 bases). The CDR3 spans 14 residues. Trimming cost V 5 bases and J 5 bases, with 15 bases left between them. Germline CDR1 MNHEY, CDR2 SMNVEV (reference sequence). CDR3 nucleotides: TGTGCCAGCAGTCAGCAGGGGAGGGGTTATGGCTACACCTTC. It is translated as CASSQQGRGYGYTF.

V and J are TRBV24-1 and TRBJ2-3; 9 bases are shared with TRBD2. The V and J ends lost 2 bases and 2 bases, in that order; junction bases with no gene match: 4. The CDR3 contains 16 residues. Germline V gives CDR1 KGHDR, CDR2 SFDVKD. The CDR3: CATSDSPSGNTDTQYF. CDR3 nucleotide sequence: TGTGCCACCAGTGATTCCCCTAGCGGGAACACAGATACGCAGTATTTT.

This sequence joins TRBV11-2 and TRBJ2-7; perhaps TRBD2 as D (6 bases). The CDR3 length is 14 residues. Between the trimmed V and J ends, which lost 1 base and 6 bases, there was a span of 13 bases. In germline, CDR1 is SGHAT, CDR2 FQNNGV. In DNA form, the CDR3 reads TGTGCCAGCAGCTTAGCGACCATGGGGGGCGAGCAGTACTTC. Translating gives CASSLATMGGEQYF. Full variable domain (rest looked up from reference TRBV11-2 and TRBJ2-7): EAGVAQSPRYKIIEKRQSVAFWCNPISGHATLYWYQQILGQGPKLLIQFQNNGVVDDSQLPKDRFSAERLKGVDSTLKIQPAKLEDSAVYLCASSLATMGGEQYFGPGTRLTVT.

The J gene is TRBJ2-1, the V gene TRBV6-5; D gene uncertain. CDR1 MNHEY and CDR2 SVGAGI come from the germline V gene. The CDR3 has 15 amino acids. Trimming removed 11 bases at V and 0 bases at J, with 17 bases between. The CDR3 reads CADKNPESSYNEQFF. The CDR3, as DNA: TGTGCCGACAAAAACCCAGAGAGCTCCTACAATGAGCAGTTCTTC.

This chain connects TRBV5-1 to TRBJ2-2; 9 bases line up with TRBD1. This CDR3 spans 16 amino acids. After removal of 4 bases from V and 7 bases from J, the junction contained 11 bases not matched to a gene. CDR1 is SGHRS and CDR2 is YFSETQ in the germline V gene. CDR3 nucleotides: TGCGCCAGCAGCCCGGGACAGGGTCTTATCGGCGGGGAGCTGTTTTTT. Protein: CASSPGQGLIGGELFF.

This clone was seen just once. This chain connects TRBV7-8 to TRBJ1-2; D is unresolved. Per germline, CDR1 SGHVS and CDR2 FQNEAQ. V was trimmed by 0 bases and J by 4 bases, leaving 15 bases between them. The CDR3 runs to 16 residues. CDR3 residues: CASSLAHQGGSYGYTF. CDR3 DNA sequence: TGTGCCAGCAGCTTAGCTCACCAAGGAGGATCCTATGGCTACACCTTC. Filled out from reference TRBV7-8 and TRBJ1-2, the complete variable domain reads GAGVSQSPRYKVAKRGQDVALRCDPISGHVSLFWYQQALGQGPEFLTYFQNEAQLDKSGLPSDRFFAERPEGSVSTLKIQRTQQEDSAVYLCASSLAHQGGSYGYTFGSGTRLTVV.

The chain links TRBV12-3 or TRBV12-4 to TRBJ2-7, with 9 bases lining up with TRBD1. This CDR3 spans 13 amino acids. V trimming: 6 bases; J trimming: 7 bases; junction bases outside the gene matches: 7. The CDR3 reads CASRTDRGTEQYF. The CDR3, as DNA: TGTGCCAGCAGAACAGACAGGGGGACGGAGCAGTACTTC.

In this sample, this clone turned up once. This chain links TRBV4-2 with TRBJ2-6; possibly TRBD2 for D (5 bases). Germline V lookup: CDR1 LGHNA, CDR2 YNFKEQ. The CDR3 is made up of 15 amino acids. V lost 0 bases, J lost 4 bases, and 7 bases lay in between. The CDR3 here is CASSQDWRGANVLTF. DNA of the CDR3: TGTGCCAGCAGCCAAGATTGGAGGGGGGCCAACGTCCTGACTTTC.

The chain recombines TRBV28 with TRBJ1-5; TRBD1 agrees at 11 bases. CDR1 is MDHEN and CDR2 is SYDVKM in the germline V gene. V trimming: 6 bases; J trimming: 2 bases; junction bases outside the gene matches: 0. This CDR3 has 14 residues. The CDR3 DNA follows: TGTGCCAGCAGGGGACAGGGGGGCAATCAGCCCCAGCATTTT. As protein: CASRGQGGNQPQHF. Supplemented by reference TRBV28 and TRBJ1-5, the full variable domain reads DVKVTQSSRYLVKRTGEKVFLECVQDMDHENMFWYRQDPGLGLRLIYFSYDVKMKEKGDIPEGYSVSREKKERFSLILESASTNQTSMYLCASRGQGGNQPQHFGDGTRLSIL.

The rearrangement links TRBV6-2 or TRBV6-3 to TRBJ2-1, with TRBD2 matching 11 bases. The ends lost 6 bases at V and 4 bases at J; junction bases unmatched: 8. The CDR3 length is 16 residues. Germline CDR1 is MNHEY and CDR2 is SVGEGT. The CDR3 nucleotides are TGTGCCAGCAGCCCTATAGCGGGGGGGCGGTACAATGAGCAGTTCTTC. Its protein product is CASSPIAGGRYNEQFF.

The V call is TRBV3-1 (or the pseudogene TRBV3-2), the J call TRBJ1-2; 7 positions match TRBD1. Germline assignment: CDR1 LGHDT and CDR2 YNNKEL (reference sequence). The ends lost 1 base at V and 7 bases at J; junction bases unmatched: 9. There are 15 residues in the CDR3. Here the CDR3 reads CASSQVRSGGGGYTF. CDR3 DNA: TGTGCCAGCAGCCAAGTTAGGTCAGGGGGTGGTGGCTACACCTTC.

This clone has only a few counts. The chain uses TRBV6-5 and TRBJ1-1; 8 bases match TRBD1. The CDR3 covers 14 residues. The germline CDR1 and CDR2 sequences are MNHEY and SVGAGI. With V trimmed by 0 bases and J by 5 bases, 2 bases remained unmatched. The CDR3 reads CASSYSQGATEAFF. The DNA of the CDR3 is TGTGCCAGCAGTTACTCCCAGGGGGCGACTGAAGCTTTCTTT.

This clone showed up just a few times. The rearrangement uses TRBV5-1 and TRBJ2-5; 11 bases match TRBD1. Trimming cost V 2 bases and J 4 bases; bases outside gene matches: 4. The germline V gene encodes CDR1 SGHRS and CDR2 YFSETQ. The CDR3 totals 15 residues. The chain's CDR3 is CASSLRTGGGETQYF. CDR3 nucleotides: TGCGCCAGCAGCTTAAGGACAGGGGGCGGAGAGACCCAGTACTTC.

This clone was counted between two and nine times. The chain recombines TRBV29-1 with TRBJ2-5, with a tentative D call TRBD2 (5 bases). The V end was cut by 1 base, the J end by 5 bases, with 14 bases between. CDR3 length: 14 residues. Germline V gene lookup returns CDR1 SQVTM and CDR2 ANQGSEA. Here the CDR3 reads CSVEALALRETQYF. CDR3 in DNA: TGCAGCGTTGAAGCTCTAGCCCTACGGGAGACCCAGTACTTC.

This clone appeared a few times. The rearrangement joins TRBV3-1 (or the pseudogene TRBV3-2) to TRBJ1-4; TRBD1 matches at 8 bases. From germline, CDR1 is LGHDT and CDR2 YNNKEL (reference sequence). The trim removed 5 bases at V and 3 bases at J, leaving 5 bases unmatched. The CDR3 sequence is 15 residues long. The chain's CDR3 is CASSSRTGSNEKLFF. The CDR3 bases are TGTGCCAGCAGCTCACGGACAGGGTCTAATGAAAAACTGTTTTTT.

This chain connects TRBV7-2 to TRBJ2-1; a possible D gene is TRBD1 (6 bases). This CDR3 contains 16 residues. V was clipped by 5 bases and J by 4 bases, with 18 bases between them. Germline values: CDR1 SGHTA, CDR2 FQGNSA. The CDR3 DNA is TGTGCCAGCAGCCTAACACAGGGTGCATATTACAATGAGCAGTTCTTC. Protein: CASSLTQGAYYNEQFF.

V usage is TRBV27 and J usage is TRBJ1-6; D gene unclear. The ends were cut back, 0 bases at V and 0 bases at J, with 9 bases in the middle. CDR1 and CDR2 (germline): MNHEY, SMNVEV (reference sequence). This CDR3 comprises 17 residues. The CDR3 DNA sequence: TGTGCCAGCAGTTTATCTCTGAGGATCTCCTATAATTCACCCCTCCACTTT. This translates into CASSLSLRISYNSPLHF.